The T cell receptor beta chain under discussion was sequenced for a study of T cells in Graves' hyperthyroidism and ophthalmopathy. The CDR3 is 14 residues long. J was trimmed by 2 bases and V by 6 bases; bases with no gene match: 4. CDR1 SGHAT and CDR2 FQNNGV come from the germline V gene. Uncontrolled infections, other autoimmune diseases, pregnancy or lactation led to exclusion of patients. Diagnosis relied on clinical symptoms, serum thyroxine and TRAb, thyroid ultrasound and orbital computed tomography. 10 ml of fresh peripheral blood supplied the PBMCs. There are a few counts of this clonotype. Amplification targeted TCR beta CDR3 regions from RNA transcripts. First-round RT-PCR targeting the TCR CDR3 was performed with the HTBI primer set. TCRdb reanalysed the multiplex PCR reads using MiXCR and keeps one entry per CDR3 protein. The sample records roughly 530,000 distinct CDR3 sequences, approximately 17% being singletons.

The specimen sequenced was blood. This TCR was sampled from a woman between 18 and 29 years old with Graves' ophthalmopathy. The chain carries TRBV11-2 and TRBJ1-2, with 9 bases fitting TRBD1. CDR3 nucleotides: TGTGCCAGCAGGGACAGGGGCGAGAACTATGGCTACACCTTC. This translates into CASRDRGENYGYTF.